Below, 25 T cell receptor beta chains from the same sample are listed, as sequenced in a study of T cells in Graves' hyperthyroidism and ophthalmopathy. Amplification of TCR beta CDR3 regions used RNA as the template. First-round RT-PCR with HTBI primers amplified the TCR CDR3 region. TCRdb ran MiXCR on the multiplex PCR reads and lists one entry per CDR3 protein. The table has approximately 610,000 distinct CDR3 sequences, over 12% seen once. The sequencing sample was made of blood. Source of these receptors: a middle-aged woman with Graves' ophthalmopathy.

This clonotype was seen ten or more times. The V call is TRBV27, the J call TRBJ1-1; perhaps TRBD1 as D (6 bases). Trimming shortened V by 8 bases and J by 1 base, and 14 bases separated the two germline ends. This CDR3 has 14 residues. The germline CDR1 and CDR2 sequences are MNHEY and SMNVEV (reference sequence). The CDR3 region has the DNA TGTGCCAGCCGCCCCCTGGGGGCGAACACTGAAGCTTTCTTT. Encoded protein: CASRPLGANTEAFF.

V and J are TRBV7-9 and TRBJ1-5; D remains unclear. Germline-derived CDR1 and CDR2 are SEHNR and FQNEAQ (reference sequence). V lost 5 bases and J lost 10, with 12 bases in between. The CDR3 consists of 12 residues. The CDR3 region is CASSKQGSPQHF. The CDR3 DNA follows: TGTGCCAGCAGCAAACAAGGGTCTCCCCAGCATTTT.

This clonotype was seen repeatedly, ten times or more. The chain joins TRBV12-3 or TRBV12-4 to TRBJ2-2; D not resolved. The CDR3 spans 13 residues. V was pared by 6 bases and J by 2 bases, with 7 bases between. CDR3 bases: TGTGCCAGCAGCTACTTCAACACCGGGGAGCTGTTTTTT. It yields the protein CASSYFNTGELFF.

V and J are TRBV27 and TRBJ2-7, with 14 bases identical to TRBD2. CDR1 is MNHEY, CDR2 SMNVEV, per germline (reference sequence). The CDR3 loop spans 17 amino acids. V was pared by 4 bases and J by 4 bases, with 9 bases of the junction left unmatched. The CDR3 spells CASSSPGLAGVIYEQYF. As DNA, the CDR3 is TGTGCCAGCAGTTCTCCGGGACTAGCGGGAGTTATATACGAGCAGTACTTC.

Ten or more counts support this clonotype. The chain uses TRBV12-3 or TRBV12-4 and TRBJ1-5, with D maybe TRBD1 (6 bases). V shed 6 bases and J shed 5 bases, with 17 bases lying between them. The CDR3 sequence is 15 residues long. CDR3: CASSSGRDKDQPQHF. The CDR3 region has the DNA TGTGCCAGCAGCTCAGGACGGGACAAGGATCAGCCCCAGCATTTT.

This clonotype was picked up many times. This chain links TRBV20-1 with TRBJ2-7, with unresolved D. Germline V lookup: CDR1 DFQATT, CDR2 SNEGSKA (reference sequence). The V end lost 0 bases, the J end lost 5 bases, and 14 bases lay between the germline ends. The CDR3 is 14 amino acids. CDR3 DNA sequence: TGCAGTGCTAGAGATGGAAGGCCGGAACACGAGCAGTACTTC. Encoded protein: CSARDGRPEHEQYF.

This clonotype was detected ten times or more. The chain employs TRBV2 and TRBJ2-2; TRBD2 matches at 9 bases. This CDR3 is 15 amino acids long. J lost 6 bases, V lost 4 bases, and 6 bases had no gene match. The germline gives CDR1 SNHLY, CDR2 FYNNEI. The CDR3 DNA sequence: TGTGCCAGCAGTGCTTGGAGGACTAGCGCCGGGGAGCTGTTTTTT. As protein: CASSAWRTSAGELFF.

This clonotype occurred many times. V usage is TRBV24-1 and J usage is TRBJ2-5; a possible D gene is TRBD1 (6 bases). Between the trimmed V and J ends, which lost 4 bases and 3 bases, there was a span of 11 bases. This CDR3 contains 14 residues. CDR1 and CDR2 (germline): KGHDR, SFDVKD. The CDR3 is CATSEPEGEETQYF. CDR3 coding DNA: TGTGCCACCAGTGAACCTGAGGGGGAAGAGACCCAGTACTTC.

This clonotype was observed many times. The chain joins TRBV6-1 to TRBJ2-7; 8 positions match TRBD2. Per the germline V gene, CDR1 is MNHNS and CDR2 is SASEGT. The CDR3 runs to 15 residues. V gave up 4 bases and J gave up 5 bases; unmatched junction bases: 10. CDR3 in amino acids: CASSAPTGGVNEQYF. The CDR3 DNA is TGTGCCAGCAGTGCCCCGACGGGGGGGGTTAACGAGCAGTACTTC.

This chain connects TRBV11-2 to TRBJ2-2; 8 positions match TRBD2. The CDR3 extends over 14 amino acids. Germline values: CDR1 SGHAT, CDR2 FQNNGV. After removal of 5 bases from V and 14 bases from J, the junction contained 13 bases not matched to a gene. The CDR3 nucleotides read TGTGCCAGCAGCGCTTGGGTAGCGGGACGGTACCTGTTTTTT. It translates to CASSAWVAGRYLFF.

The chain combines TRBV10-3 with TRBJ2-5, with 9 bases aligning to TRBD2. The CDR3 contains 15 residues. The germline CDR1 and CDR2 sequences are ENHRY and SYGVKD. Trimming took 0 bases from V and 2 from J; bases not matched to a gene: 1. The CDR3 bases are TGTGCCATCAGTGAGTCGACTAGCGGACAAGAGACCCAGTACTTC. It yields the protein CAISESTSGQETQYF.

V is TRBV7-3 and J is TRBJ2-7; D unresolved. V shed 2 bases and J shed 0 bases, with 8 bases lying between them. In germline, CDR1 is SGHTA, CDR2 FQGTGA. This CDR3 is 14 amino acids long. CDR3 in DNA: TGTGCCAGCAGCTTACCCCTGAGCTCCTACGAGCAGTACTTC. This encodes CASSLPLSSYEQYF.

CDR3 sequence (DNA): TGTGCCAGCACTGTACCGGGACAGGGTGACGAGCAGTACTTC. Translating gives CASTVPGQGDEQYF. V gene TRBV28 combines with J gene TRBJ2-7; 9 bases align to TRBD1. The CDR3 is made up of 14 amino acids. Trimming at V came to 7 bases and at J to 5 bases, leaving 9 bases not matched to a gene. CDR1 and CDR2 (germline): MDHEN, SYDVKM.

This clonotype appeared a few times. This sequence joins TRBV12-3 or TRBV12-4 and TRBJ2-5; 10 bases match TRBD1. The CDR3 totals 16 residues. V dropped 5 bases and J dropped 4; count of bases not matched to a gene: 10. CDR3 DNA sequence: TGTGCCAGCAGTGCCTCCGACAGGGGGCTGAGAGAGACCCAGTACTTC. Its protein is CASSASDRGLRETQYF.

The gene calls are TRBV11-3 and TRBJ1-2; D unresolved. This CDR3 comprises 12 residues. Germline loops: CDR1 SGHNT, CDR2 YENEEA. The V and J ends lost 3 bases and 10 bases respectively, with 12 bases between them. CDR3 in amino acids: CASSFRARNYTF. The CDR3, as DNA: TGTGCCAGCAGCTTTAGGGCCAGGAACTACACCTTC.

In this sample, this clonotype turned up many times. The chain uses TRBV28 and TRBJ2-2, with D uncertain. The CDR3 covers 15 residues. Looked up from germline, CDR1 is MDHEN and CDR2 is SYDVKM. V dropped 3 bases and J dropped 0 bases, with 8 bases sitting between them. The CDR3 DNA follows: TGTGCCAGCAGTTTCAGGAGACCGAACACCGGGGAGCTGTTTTTT. Protein sequence: CASSFRRPNTGELFF.

This clonotype was counted between two and nine times. This chain uses TRBV6-4 with TRBJ2-3, with 12 nucleotides matching TRBD2. CDR1 is MRHNA and CDR2 is SNTAGT in the germline V gene. Trimming removed 5 bases from V and 5 bases from J; junction bases left unmatched: 5. The length of the CDR3 is 15 residues. The DNA of the CDR3 is TGTGCCAGCAGTCGACTAGCGGGAGTGGGAGATACGCAGTATTTT. This sequence encodes CASSRLAGVGDTQYF.

V gene TRBV15 combines with J gene TRBJ2-7; D may be TRBD2 (6 bases). Germline CDR1 reads LNHNV; CDR2 reads YYDKDF (reference sequence). Trimming shortened V by 3 bases and J by 3 bases, and 12 bases separated the two germline ends. The CDR3 is 14 residues long. The CDR3 DNA is TGTGCCACCAGCAGTGACGGCGGGGTCTACGAGCAGTACTTC. This translates into CATSSDGGVYEQYF. Together with reference TRBV15 and TRBJ2-7, the CDR3 gives the full variable domain: DAMVIQNPRYQVTQFGKPVTLSCSQTLNHNVMYWYQQKSSQAPKLLFHYYDKDFNNEADTPDNFQSRRPNTSFCFLDIRSPGLGDTAMYLCATSSDGGVYEQYFGPGTRLTVT.

The V gene is TRBV10-3, the J gene TRBJ1-5; D gene ambiguous. The CDR3 totals 13 residues. Trimming removed 0 bases at V and 5 bases at J, with 5 bases between. The V gene's germline CDR1 is ENHRY and CDR2 SYGVKD. CDR3: CAISESSDQPQHF. Here the CDR3 DNA reads TGTGCCATCAGTGAGTCGTCGGATCAGCCCCAGCATTTT.

This clonotype was found many times. V gene TRBV19 combines with J gene TRBJ1-2; no clear D. This CDR3 has 12 amino acids. Between the trimmed V and J ends, which lost 6 bases and 2 bases, there was a span of 7 bases. Germline loops: CDR1 LNHDA, CDR2 SQIVND (reference sequence). CDR3 in amino acids: CASRRQNYGYTF. CDR3 DNA: TGTGCCAGTAGACGGCAGAACTATGGCTACACCTTC.

This chain links TRBV14 with TRBJ2-7, with D perhaps TRBD2 (7 bases). Germline assignment: CDR1 SGHDN and CDR2 FVKESK. Trimming took 9 bases from V and 3 from J, leaving 33 bases between them. This CDR3 comprises 19 residues. CDR3 sequence: CARIEGGYLALSQLYEQYF. CDR3 nucleotide sequence: TGTGCCAGGATAGAGGGGGGGTATCTAGCCCTTTCTCAACTCTACGAGCAGTACTTC.

This clonotype was seen ten or more times. The chain has TRBV12-3 or TRBV12-4 and TRBJ2-7; TRBD1 matches at 7 bases. This CDR3 contains 12 residues. The J segment lost 10 bases and the V segment lost 5 bases, leaving 8 bases of the junction unmatched. CDR3 sequence: CASSTTGAEQYF. CDR3 nucleotide sequence: TGTGCCAGCAGTACTACAGGGGCTGAACAGTACTTC.

CDR3 protein: CASRGATPTDEQFF. CDR3 nucleotides: TGTGCCAGCAGGGGGGCAACCCCTACCGATGAGCAGTTCTTC. The rearrangement joins TRBV2 to TRBJ2-1; TRBD1 might be the D (6 bases). The CDR3 spans 14 residues. Between the trimmed V and J ends, which lost 6 bases and 8 bases, there was a span of 17 bases. Germline CDR1 reads SNHLY; CDR2 reads FYNNEI.

Details on this clonotype: A clone one base away is much larger, so this may be a read error. This chain joins TRBV10-2 and TRBJ2-7; the D call may be TRBD1 or TRBD2 (5 bases each). The germline V gene has CDR1 WSHSY and CDR2 SAAADI. This CDR3 is built from 17 residues. The germline V and J ends were trimmed by 7 bases and 0 bases, with 22 bases remaining between them. CDR3 in DNA: TGCGCCAGCATCCGGGGCAGCGATATCATTTTCTCCTACGAGCAGTACTTC. This codes for CASIRGSDIIFSYEQYF.

This clonotype was counted at least ten times. V usage is TRBV20-1 and J usage is TRBJ1-1; 7 bases line up with TRBD1. V lost 5 bases and J lost 4; bases outside the gene matches: 10. The CDR3 length is 14 residues. Germline V gene sequence: CDR1 DFQATT, CDR2 SNEGSKA (reference sequence). CDR3 DNA sequence: TGCAGTGCTTATACCCAATACAGGGGCACTGAAGCTTTCTTT. Its protein product is CSAYTQYRGTEAFF.